Below, one T cell receptor beta chain is given with its context. No antigen is known for it. This specimen belongs to a study of identifying expanded T cells in peripheral blood. Whole-study findings and limits: Clone count variance between approximately two-week samples rose with total template count. About 1.2 clones differed between technical replicates, versus about 17 and 20 over time.

During the collection period, no donor immune events like infections were recorded. Generated by immunoSEQ multiplex PCR, the TCRdb table keeps only in-frame clones and is missing some. The repertoire has around 120,000 clones, over 65% of them found once; the top ten carry approximately 3%. Looked up from germline, CDR1 is LNHDA and CDR2 is SQIVND (reference sequence). The CDR3 spans 13 residues. The V gene lost 3 bases and the J gene lost 1 base, with 7 bases spanning the gap. The chain combines TRBV19 with TRBJ2-7; D uncertain. The source material was blood. This sequence originates from a person aged 18-70 years in good health. CDR3 loop: CASSMANSYEQYF. CDR3 in DNA: TGTGCCAGTAGTATGGCAAATTCCTACGAGCAGTACTTC.